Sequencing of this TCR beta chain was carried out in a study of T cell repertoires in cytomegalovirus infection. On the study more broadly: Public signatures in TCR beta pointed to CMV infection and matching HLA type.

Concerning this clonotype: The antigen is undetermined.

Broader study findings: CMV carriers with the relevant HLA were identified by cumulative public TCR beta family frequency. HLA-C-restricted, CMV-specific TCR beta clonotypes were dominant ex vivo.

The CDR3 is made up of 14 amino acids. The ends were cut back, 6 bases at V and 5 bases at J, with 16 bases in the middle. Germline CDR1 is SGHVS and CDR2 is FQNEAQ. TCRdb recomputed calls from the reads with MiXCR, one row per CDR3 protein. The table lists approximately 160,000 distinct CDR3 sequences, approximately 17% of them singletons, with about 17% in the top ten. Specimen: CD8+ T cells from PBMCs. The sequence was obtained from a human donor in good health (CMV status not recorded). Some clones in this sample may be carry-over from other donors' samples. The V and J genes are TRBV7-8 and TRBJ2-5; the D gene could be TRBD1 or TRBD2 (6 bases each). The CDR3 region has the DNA TGTGCCAGCAGACCCGTCGGGGGCGTGGAGACCCAGTACTTC. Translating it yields CASRPVGGVETQYF.